This T cell receptor beta chain was observed in a study of tumor and adjacent non-tumor tissue in lung cancer. Study context: Aged about 31 to 76 years, patients included 9 to 11 men and 4 or 5 women with stage I to III disease.

No cell sorting was done before RNA was extracted from the tissue. The library came from three nested PCR rounds adapted from ARM-PCR protocols. A single record per CDR3 protein comes from TCRdb applying MiXCR to the multiplex PCR reads. The sample yields over 110,000 distinct CDR3 sequences, approximately 72% seen once. The TCR was taken from a man aged 60-69 years with small cell lung cancer. The sample taken for sequencing was lung tumor tissue.

CDR3: CVGSLGSGRAYQFF. CDR3 DNA sequence: TGTGTCGGCAGTTTAGGGAGCGGGAGGGCCTATCAGTTCTTC. The V gene is TRBV11-2, the J gene TRBJ2-1; 10 bases are a match to TRBD2. Germline lookup yields CDR1 SGHAT and CDR2 FQNNGV. This CDR3 comprises 14 residues.